This T cell receptor beta chain appears in the sequencing data of a study of Tregs in tolerant kidney transplant recipients. The study, taken as a whole, reports: Few patients were studied, so findings need validation in larger groups. Biological reproducibility was not directly addressed, but technical replication error appeared minimal. Antigen-driven expansion was suggested because donor-specific Tregs expanded more than all Tregs in tolerant patients.

Sequenced by immunoSEQ multiplex PCR; TCRdb stores in-frame clones only, minus some. The sample has roughly 80,000 clones, about 98% seen once. Losses at the gene ends were 4 bases for V and 6 bases for J; bases not matched to a gene: 12. Germline CDR1 MDHEN, CDR2 SYDVKM. This CDR3 has 16 residues. As for this clone: What it binds is unknown.

CD4+CD25+CD127- Tregs, CD4+CD25- non-Tregs, CD4 and CD8 cells were sorted. This TCR was recovered from a human donor who received a combined kidney and bone marrow transplant. V and J are TRBV28 and TRBJ1-5; TRBD1 aligns across 7 bases. Sample: CD4+ T cells from blood, taken before the transplant. CDR3 in amino acids: CASSSQRQGRVQPQHF. CDR3 sequence (DNA): TGTGCCAGCAGTTCCCAAAGACAGGGACGGGTTCAGCCCCAGCATTTT. Based on the CDR3 plus reference TRBV28 and TRBJ1-5, the full variable domain is DVKVTQSSRYLVKRTGEKVFLECVQDMDHENMFWYRQDPGLGLRLIYFSYDVKMKEKGDIPEGYSVSREKKERFSLILESASTNQTSMYLCASSSQRQGRVQPQHFGDGTRLSIL.